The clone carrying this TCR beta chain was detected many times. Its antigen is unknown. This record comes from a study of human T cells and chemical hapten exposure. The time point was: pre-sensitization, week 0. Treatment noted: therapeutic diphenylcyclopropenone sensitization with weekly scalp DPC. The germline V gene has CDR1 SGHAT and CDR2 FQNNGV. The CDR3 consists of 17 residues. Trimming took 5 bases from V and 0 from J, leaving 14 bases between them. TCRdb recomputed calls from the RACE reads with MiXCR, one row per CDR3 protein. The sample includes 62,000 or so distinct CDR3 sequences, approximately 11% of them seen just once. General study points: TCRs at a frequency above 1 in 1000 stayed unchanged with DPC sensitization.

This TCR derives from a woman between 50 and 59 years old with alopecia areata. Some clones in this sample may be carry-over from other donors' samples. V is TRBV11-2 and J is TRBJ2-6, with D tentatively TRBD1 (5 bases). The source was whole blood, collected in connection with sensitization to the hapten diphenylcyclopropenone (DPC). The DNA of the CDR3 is TGTGCCAGCAGCCCTGGACACCTAGACTCTGGGGCCAACGTCCTGACTTTC. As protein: CASSPGHLDSGANVLTF.